This T cell receptor (beta chain) comes out of a study of T cell responses to AZD1222 COVID-19 vaccine. Study conclusions and caveats: Nearly half of unique spike-specific TCRs reportedly avoided B.1.351 and B.1.1.7 mutated regions. It should be noted that donors were predominantly white British and more often female, and clonal diversity was possibly underestimated.

This clone was seen only a few times. Its cognate antigen is unknown. TCRdb keeps only in-frame clones here, not all; method: immunoSEQ multiplex PCR. The profile covers 250,000 to 300,000 clones, with around 93% appearing a single time and roughly 0.6% taken by the ten largest. The source of this sequence is an adult who received the AZD1222 COVID-19 vaccine. Sequenced material: peripheral blood, taken 28 days after the second AZD1222 dose.

The CDR3 DNA follows: TGTGCCAGCCGCCCTAGCGAGGGATTGGGTGCCAGCTACACCTTC. Translated: CASRPSEGLGASYTF. The chain links TRBV9 to TRBJ1-2; D gene unclear. The CDR3 contains 15 residues. The germline V gene encodes CDR1 SGDLS and CDR2 YYNGEE. The ends were cut back, 7 bases at V and 9 bases at J, with 25 bases in the middle.